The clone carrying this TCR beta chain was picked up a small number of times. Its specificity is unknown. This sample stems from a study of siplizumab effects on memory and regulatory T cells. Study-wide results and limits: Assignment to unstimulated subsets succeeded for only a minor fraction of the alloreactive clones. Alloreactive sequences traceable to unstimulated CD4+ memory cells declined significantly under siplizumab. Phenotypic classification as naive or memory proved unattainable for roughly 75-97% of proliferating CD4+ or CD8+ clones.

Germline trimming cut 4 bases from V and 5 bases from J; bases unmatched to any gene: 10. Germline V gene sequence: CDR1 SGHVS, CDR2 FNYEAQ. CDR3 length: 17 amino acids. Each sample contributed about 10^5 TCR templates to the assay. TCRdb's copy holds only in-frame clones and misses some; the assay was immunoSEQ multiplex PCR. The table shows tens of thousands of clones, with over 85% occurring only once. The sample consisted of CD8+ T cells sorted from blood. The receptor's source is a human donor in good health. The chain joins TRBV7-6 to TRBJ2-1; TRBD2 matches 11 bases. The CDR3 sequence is CASSSSQGLADNNEQFF. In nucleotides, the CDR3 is TGTGCCAGCAGCTCTTCCCAGGGACTAGCGGACAACAATGAGCAGTTCTTC.